This T cell receptor beta chain came from a study of identical twins. Via MiXCR, TCRdb re-called the 5' RACE reads, giving one row per CDR3 protein. The table has about 790,000 distinct CDR3 sequences, 15% to 20% seen once. Findings of the study overall: Insertion counts were lower in abundant cord blood beta clonotypes, a trend that memory repertoires did not show. The same donors were not followed; conclusions instead depended on cross-sectional statistical analysis.

Trimming took off 2 bases at V and 5 bases at J, with 9 bases between the two ends. This CDR3 contains 13 residues. CDR1 is SGHVS and CDR2 is FNYEAQ in the germline V gene. This clonotype was seen more than once but under ten times. The antigen is undetermined. This same sample was also part of a study on T cells expressing NK-cell markers. From that paper: Obtained from sorted CD3+CD56+NKG2C+, CD3+CD56+NKG2C- and CD3+CD56-NKG2C+ T cells were the TCR beta repertoires. Leadership of the CD3+CD56-NKG2C+ fraction also belonged to these clonotypes in several donors.

The chain uses TRBV7-6 and TRBJ2-5; D gene ambiguous. This TCR derives from a woman between 18 and 29 years old in good health. The sample taken for sequencing was PBMCs. The CDR3 loop is CASSLRVRETQYF. CDR3 bases: TGTGCCAGCAGCTTAAGGGTCAGGGAGACCCAGTACTTC.